This TCR beta chain was recovered during a study of tumor-infiltrating lymphocytes in localized non-small cell lung cancer (dated by TCRdb to the early 2020s). Turning to the overall study: Several histologies were represented in the cohort, which also included both smokers and never-smokers as well as patients whose samples were collected after neoadjuvant chemotherapy. Each patient provided resected tumor tissue plus uninvolved lung tissue from the same patient, with the uninvolved lung tissue described as non-adjacent to the tumor. For 55 to 70 patients, immunoSEQ T-cell fraction was compared between paired tumor and uninvolved lung. The same patients underwent several integrated assays, with TCR sequencing performed together with flow cytometry, multiplex immunofluorescence, RNA-seq, exome sequencing and proteomics. The overall ICON cohort comprised over 140 surgical patients with localized non-small cell lung cancer whose tumors were resected.

In regard to this clone: Its recognized antigen is unknown. No base quality values were provided; no much bigger clone lies one nucleotide off.

Spanning cysteine to phenylalanine, the CDR3 consists of 15 amino acids. Solely the CDR3 DNA is kept, with 45 bases framed from the first base. V loses 3 bases, J loses 0 bases, and the germline ends lie 12 bases apart. CDR1 MDHEN and CDR2 SYDVKM are derived from the germline V gene. The T-cell fraction in tumor and uninvolved lung tissue was provided by TCR sequencing with the immunoSEQ assay. In the authors' own workflow: For survival analysis, patients were split into high (upper tertile) and low (lower two tertiles) T-cell fraction groups and compared by log-rank test. A signed-rank test was used to test paired tumor versus uninvolved lung differences in T-cell fraction. TCRdb obtained this table from immuneACCESS and retained in-frame rearrangements with V and J assigned. These tables miss some clones; where compared with another copy, unresolved V genes account for less than half of the shortfall, and the remainder is unexplained. V, J and clone size are taken as reported in that table, and D and trimming were inferred from the DNA itself. The sample data list just under 30,000 clones, and 80% to 90% of these were observed just once. Of the sample, roughly 2% falls within the top ten clones.

The first patient joined ICON in early 2016, and enrollment wrapped up when the last patient was enrolled in late 2018. In a subcohort of approximately 76 patients, fresh tumor and matched uninvolved tissue were collected for in-depth immune analyses, with TCR sequencing among those analyses. No cell sorting was done, and TCR sequencing was instead run on DNA isolated from bulk tissue. Study-wide findings and limitations: Because different pieces of the same tissue were used for different assays, technical variation could not be separated from intratumor heterogeneity. Recurrence-free survival showed no association with tumor T-cell fraction measured by TCR sequencing (p = 0.61). TCRbeta sequencing supported higher T cell infiltration in tumors than in uninvolved lung tissue, consistent with immunofluorescence CD3 counts. No difference in TCR-derived T-cell fraction was observed between the flow cytometry-defined immunotypes IM1 (good prognosis) and IM2 (poor prognosis). Assay coverage varied across patients depending on available tissue quantity, so only a subset of the cohort had TCR sequencing.

In this chain, TRBV28 is recombined with TRBJ2-7; TRBD2 is a weak D gene call, 5 bases matching. The origin of this receptor is a human donor with non-small cell lung cancer. Input material: lung tumor tissue. CDR3 loop: CASSFPTGSSYEQYF. In nucleotide form, the sequence is TGTGCCAGCAGTTTTCCGACGGGGAGCTCCTACGAGCAGTACTTC.